This T cell receptor (beta chain) comes out of a study of cytomegalovirus exposure and HLA in healthy donors. Study-level points and caveats: The authors confirmed in vitro that a few CMV-associated chains were specific for CMV antigens. Some highly shared sequence variants likely arose as a pipeline artifact. TCR beta V- and J-gene trimming was later associated with a missense DCLRE1C variant.

The germline CDR1 and CDR2 sequences are SGHTA and FQGTGA. The CDR3 is made up of 15 amino acids. The V segment lost 4 bases and the J segment 0 bases; nucleotides outside the gene matches: 3. Of note for this clone: As yet, its antigen is unknown.

A multiplex PCR was run with 60 Vbeta primers and 13 Jbeta primers. The method was immunoSEQ multiplex PCR; TCRdb's version includes in-frame clones alone and lacks a portion of them. This table holds about 250,000 clones, approximately 70% found once. The sample was PBMCs. This sequence joins TRBV7-3 and TRBJ2-3, with 8 nucleotides matching TRBD2. The clonotype was recovered from a female donor in good health and CMV-seronegative. CDR3 amino acids: CASSYGLASTDTQYF. CDR3 in DNA: TGTGCCAGCAGCTACGGACTAGCCAGCACAGATACGCAGTATTTT. Based on the CDR3 plus reference TRBV7-3 and TRBJ2-3, the full variable domain is GAGVSQTPSNKVTEKGKYVELRCDPISGHTALYWYRQSLGQGPEFLIYFQGTGAADDSGLPNDRFFAVRPEGSVSTLKIQRTERGDSAVYLCASSYGLASTDTQYFGPGTRLTVL.